Listed below are T cell receptor beta chains from one sample, sequenced in a study of shared clonotypes between healthy human individuals. This table comes from immunoSEQ multiplex PCR, and its TCRdb copy is limited to in-frame clones, with some not included. This table holds some 980,000 clones, approximately 80% found once. The sample consisted of memory CD4+ T cells sorted from blood. The receptor set was obtained from a man younger than 35 in good health. CDR3s include the opening cysteine and the closing phenylalanine or tryptophan. A D gene is named only where the DNA matches it firmly. Only some rows state a clone size, as once, few, many or a class for expanded clones.

>-|TRBD2|TRBJ2-2|TRBV6-5
CASKRGATTGELFF
TGTGCCAGCAAGCGGGGGGCGACCACCGGGGAGCTGTTTTTT
>-|-|TRBJ2-7|TRBV6-5
CASSSHGFPYEQYF
TGTGCCAGCAGTTCACACGGGTTCCCCTACGAGCAGTACTTC
>-|-|TRBJ2-4|TRBV27
CASSSLAVQQKNIQYF
TGTGCCAGCAGTTCTTTGGCCGTTCAGCAGAAAAACATTCAGTACTTC
>-|-|TRBJ2-5|TRBV14
CASSQGSKETQYF
TGTGCCAGCAGCCAGGGAAGTAAAGAGACCCAGTACTTC
>-|TRBD1|TRBJ1-1|TRBV5-1
CASSWTGGRGAFF
TGCGCCAGCAGTTGGACAGGGGGTAGAGGAGCTTTCTTT
>-|-|TRBJ2-7|TRBV7-2
CASSLASPPYEQYF
TGTGCCAGCAGCTTAGCGAGCCCCCCCTACGAGCAGTACTTC
>-|-|TRBJ1-5|TRBV18
CASSPPGGNQPQHF
TGTGCCAGCTCACCACCGGGAGGGAATCAGCCCCAGCATTTT
>-|-|TRBJ1-2|TRBV18
CASSPDLGYTF
TGTGCCAGCTCACCTGACTTGGGCTACACCTTC
>-|-|TRBJ2-6|TRBV5-6
CASSLAGVLESSGANVLTF
TGTGCCAGCAGCTTGGCGGGGGTGTTGGAGAGCTCTGGGGCCAACGTCCTGACTTTC
>-|-|TRBJ2-2|TRBV4-1
CASSRGNTGELFF
TGCGCCAGCAGCCGGGGGAACACCGGGGAGCTGTTTTTT
>many|-|TRBJ2-2|TRBV25-1
CASSEGRDTGELFF
TGTGCCAGCAGTGAAGGCAGGGACACCGGGGAGCTGTTTTTT
>few|-|TRBJ2-2|TRBV10-1
CASSEDNTGELFF
TGCGCCAGCAGTGAGGATAACACCGGGGAGCTGTTTTTT
>few|-|TRBJ1-1|TRBV7-9
CASSPVGVNTEAFF
TGTGCCAGCAGCCCCGTCGGGGTGAACACTGAAGCTTTCTTT
>many|-|TRBJ2-1|TRBV6-4
CASSDSNGHNEQFF
TGTGCCAGCAGTGACTCGAACGGCCACAATGAGCAGTTCTTC
>-|-|TRBJ2-1|TRBV5-1
CASSFGDSAYNEQFF
TGCGCCAGCAGCTTCGGGGACTCTGCATACAATGAGCAGTTCTTC
>-|-|TRBJ2-1|TRBV5-4
CASSLQRDNEQFF
TGTGCCAGCAGCTTGCAAAGGGACAATGAGCAGTTCTTC
>-|-|TRBJ1-1|TRBV6-5
CASGRASTEAFF
TGTGCCAGTGGGAGGGCCAGCACTGAAGCTTTCTTT
>once|TRBD1|TRBJ2-7|TRBV6-5
CASSQTGTGEQYF
TGTGCCAGCAGCCAGACAGGGACGGGCGAGCAGTACTTC
>once|-|TRBJ2-5|TRBV9
CASSVGTPQPWETQYF
TGTGCCAGCAGCGTAGGGACACCTCAGCCTTGGGAGACCCAGTACTTC
>-|-|TRBJ1-1|TRBV7-2
CASSLFGGANTEAFF
TGTGCCAGCAGCTTGTTCGGGGGTGCGAACACTGAAGCTTTCTTT
>-|-|TRBJ2-1|TRBV7-3
CASSLKPQGPSYNEQFF
TGTGCCAGCAGCTTAAAACCCCAGGGGCCCTCCTACAATGAGCAGTTCTTC
>-|-|TRBJ1-2|TRBV10-3
CAISESTVGSGYTF
TGTGCCATCAGTGAGTCGACAGTTGGGTCTGGCTACACCTTC
>once|TRBD1|TRBJ1-6|TRBV6-5
CASRGTGDGSPLHF
TGTGCCAGCAGGGGGACAGGGGACGGTTCACCCCTCCACTTT
>-|TRBD1|TRBJ1-4|TRBV9
CASSGGTGPNEKLFF
TGTGCCAGCAGCGGGGGGACAGGGCCTAATGAAAAACTGTTTTTT
>-|-|TRBJ1-4|TRBV19
CASSPSGQYNEKLFF
TGTGCCAGTAGTCCCTCCGGACAGTATAATGAAAAACTGTTTTTT
>-|TRBD1|TRBJ2-2|TRBV4-3
CASTRDRGLGGELFF
TGCGCCAGCACCAGGGACAGAGGTCTAGGCGGGGAGCTGTTTTTT
>-|-|TRBJ2-5|TRBV7-2
CASSLGRGSETQYF
TGTGCCAGCAGCTTAGGGCGGGGATCAGAGACCCAGTACTTC
>few|-|TRBJ1-5|TRBV5-6
CASSLGQNNQPQHF
TGTGCCAGCAGCTTAGGACAGAACAATCAGCCCCAGCATTTT
>-|-|TRBJ1-2|TRBV11-2
CASSLDRAGAGYTF
TGTGCCAGCAGCTTAGATAGGGCAGGGGCTGGCTACACCTTC
>-|TRBD1|TRBJ1-3|TRBV6-5
CASRQGSGNTIYF
TGTGCCAGCCGACAGGGGTCTGGAAACACCATATATTTT
>-|TRBD1|TRBJ2-7|TRBV28
CASSLWMRQGAALHEQYF
TGTGCCAGCAGTTTATGGATGAGACAGGGGGCGGCACTCCACGAGCAGTACTTC
>-|TRBD1|TRBJ2-1|TRBV6-5
CASSYGPDRVKFF
TGTGCCAGCAGTTACGGGCCTGACAGGGTAAAGTTCTTC
>-|-|TRBJ2-7|TRBV5-4
CASSSNRKGRSSYEQYF
TGTGCCAGCAGCTCAAACCGCAAGGGACGGAGCTCCTACGAGCAGTACTTC
>-|TRBD2|TRBJ2-3|TRBV7-8
CASSLAVWREGLIYFTDTQYF
TGTGCCAGCAGCTTAGCGGTGTGGCGGGAGGGCCTCATATACTTCACAGATACGCAGTATTTT
>-|TRBD1|TRBJ1-2|TRBV2
CASKIMGQGSGGYTF
TGTGCCAGCAAGATAATGGGACAGGGTTCGGGTGGCTACACCTTC
>-|TRBD1|TRBJ2-5|TRBV7-2
CASSLGGGRETQYF
TGTGCCAGCAGCTTAGGAGGGGGCCGAGAGACCCAGTACTTC
>-|-|TRBJ1-1|TRBV18
CASSPLIAEVTEAFF
TGTGCCAGCTCACCTCTAATTGCCGAGGTCACTGAAGCTTTCTTT
>-|-|TRBJ1-2|TRBV29-1
CTLGRADGYTF
TGCACCCTTGGGAGGGCGGATGGCTACACCTTC
>few|TRBD1|TRBJ1-2|TRBV25-1
CAAHPDSGTGADYGYTF
TGTGCCGCACACCCTGACTCTGGGACAGGGGCCGACTATGGCTACACCTTC
>-|-|TRBJ1-2|TRBV20-1
CSASVRGYTF
TGCAGTGCTAGTGTAAGGGGCTACACCTTC
>many|TRBD1|TRBJ1-2|TRBV7-2
CASSGAGTGLVYGYTF
TGTGCCAGCAGCGGTGCCGGGACAGGGCTGGTCTATGGCTACACCTTC